The source of this TCR beta chain is a study of cytomegalovirus exposure and HLA in healthy donors. Notes on the study in general: From TCR beta sequences, most subjects' HLA-A and HLA-B alleles were reportedly predicted accurately. Associated with cytomegalovirus, according to the listing, were 150 to 200 TCR beta chains.

V lost 3 bases and J lost 0; bases outside the gene matches: 1. The CDR3 sequence is 14 residues long. Germline assignment: CDR1 SGHVS and CDR2 FQNEAQ. As to this clone: Its target is not known.

The PCR contained 60 Vbeta and 13 Jbeta primers. Sequenced by immunoSEQ multiplex PCR; TCRdb stores in-frame clones only, minus some. The sample yields 200,000 or so clones, around four fifths seen once. Sequencing was carried out using PBMCs. This chain joins TRBV7-8 and TRBJ2-7; the match to TRBD2 covers 8 bases. The receptor was isolated from a woman aged 40 to 50 in good health and CMV-seronegative. Written as DNA, the CDR3 is TGTGCCAGCAGCTTTGCGGGAGGCTCCTACGAGCAGTACTTC. This sequence encodes CASSFAGGSYEQYF.